This T cell receptor (beta chain) was obtained from a study of a mutant IDH1 vaccine in newly diagnosed glioma (dated by TCRdb to the early 2020s). As for the study more broadly: Vaccination started 4-6 weeks after radiotherapy alone, or was given together with temozolomide cycles in the groups whose treatment included chemotherapy. Prior to enrollment, patients had been given standard therapy consisting of radiotherapy alone, temozolomide alone, or radiochemotherapy with temozolomide, with the combination given to most patients. Peripheral blood was drawn at six visits: V03 (baseline), V05, V07, V10, V12 and V13. Longitudinal TCRB deep sequencing was performed for about two dozen treated patients wherever samples were available for exploratory analyses. The week-35 safety follow-up was designated visit V12, and the week-47 end of study was designated visit V13. Of the approximately 35 treated patients, around 62% were male and roughly 40% were female, and a mean age of approximately 40 years was recorded. Broad study findings and their caveats: No apparent relationship was observed between pseudoprogression and alterations in the top peripheral T cell clonotypes detected by TCRB sequencing. PBMC samples for TCRB deep sequencing were selected based on availability. According to the authors, sample limitations meant that analyses of patient blood samples could not be reproduced. Immune responses induced by the vaccine were seen in over 80% of patients across multiple MHC alleles.

Libraries were prepared through the immunoSEQ multiplex PCR assay. The hsTCRB Kit was used according to the manufacturer's protocol to amplify rearranged TCR beta chain sequences. An Illumina MiSeq was used to sequence the TCRB libraries. Under the source paper's analysis protocol: Demultiplexing, trimming and gene mapping were performed with the kit vendor's proprietary platform. TCRdb mirrors the immuneACCESS table, restricted to in-frame sequences. Some clones are absent from its copies; in checked studies, under half trace to an unresolved V gene, and the reason for the others is unknown. The DNA was the basis for D and trimming; V, J and clone size are from that table. Within this sample are approximately 60,000 clones, with less than 90% of them counted one time only. 3.8% of the sample belongs to the ten largest clones. Regarding this clone: Its specific antigen is unknown. The sample holds no much larger clone one base away, and base qualities are not on file.

The V and J ends are trimmed by 2 bases and 3 bases, leaving 8 bases between them. Including the terminal cysteine and phenylalanine, the CDR3 comprises 14 residues. Of the read, only the CDR3 DNA is kept; its 42 bases are in frame from base 1. Taken from the germline V gene, the CDR1 and CDR2 loops are MNHEY and SVGAGI. Interpreted using the paper, the time point label stands for: week 47, end of study. A 20-mer mutant IDH1 peptide at 300 micrograms in Montanide made up each vaccine dose, which was injected subcutaneously together with topical imiquimod. Patients received eight vaccinations in weeks 1, 3, 5, 7, 11, 15, 19 and 23, corresponding to visits V03 through V10. The donors had newly diagnosed IDH1-mutant astrocytomas of WHO grade 3 or 4 that showed loss of nuclear ATRX. The samples were drawn from NOA16, a multicentre, single-arm, open-label phase I trial in Germany that tested a mutant IDH1 peptide vaccine in humans for the first time. Genomic DNA for TCRB sequencing was isolated from EDTA blood with the DNeasy Blood and Tissue Kit.

This material consisted of PBMCs, taken from a glioma patient whose treatment included an IDH1 peptide vaccine. The receptor was derived from a young man with glioma. The rearrangement combines TRBV6-5 with TRBJ2-1; the best D guess is TRBD2, with 5 bases matching. The base sequence is TGTGCCAGCAGTTACCGGGATCTCTACAATGAGCAGTTCTTC. This yields the protein CASSYRDLYNEQFF.